The clone carrying this TCR beta chain was counted only a few times. Its matching antigen is unknown. CDR3 length equals 16 residues. Germline-derived CDR1 and CDR2 are SQVTM and ANQGSEA. V shed 4 bases, J shed 1 base, and the junction held 10 bases outside the gene matches. The sample originates from a study of T cell repertoires in cytomegalovirus infection. Study-level background: Indicated by public TCR beta signatures were CMV infection and matching HLA type.

TCRdb reprocessed the reads with MiXCR, giving one entry per CDR3 protein. The table has some 270,000 distinct CDR3 sequences, 17% seen once. Study-wide results and limits: The cumulative frequency of public TCR beta families distinguished individuals who carried CMV together with the relevant HLA. HLA-C-restricted, CMV-specific TCR beta clonotypes were dominant ex vivo.

The sequencing input was CD8+ T cells from PBMCs. This receptor was obtained from a human donor in good health (CMV status not recorded). Some clones in this sample may be carry-over from other donors' samples. The chain couples TRBV29-1 to TRBJ1-1, with 9 positions matching TRBD1. The CDR3 loop is CSVAKLWDRANTEAFF. CDR3 coding DNA: TGCAGCGTTGCTAAGTTGTGGGACAGGGCGAACACTGAAGCTTTCTTT.